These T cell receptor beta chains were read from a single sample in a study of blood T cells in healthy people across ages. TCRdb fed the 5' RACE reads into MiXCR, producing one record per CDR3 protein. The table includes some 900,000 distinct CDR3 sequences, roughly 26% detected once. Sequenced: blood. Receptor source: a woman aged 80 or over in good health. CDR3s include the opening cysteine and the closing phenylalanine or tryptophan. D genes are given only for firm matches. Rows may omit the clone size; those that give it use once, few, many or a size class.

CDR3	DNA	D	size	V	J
CASSRLRMYEQYF	TGTGCCAGCAGCCGCCTGCGGATGTACGAGCAGTACTTC	.	.	TRBV6-5	TRBJ2-7
CASSHGGGTQYF	TGTGCCAGCAGCCACGGAGGGGGGACCCAGTACTTC	.	many	TRBV6-6	TRBJ2-5
CASSLGGGNFYNEQFF	TGTGCCAGCAGCCTGGGGGGTGGGAACTTCTACAATGAGCAGTTCTTC	.	.	TRBV7-8	TRBJ2-1
CASSPRDKKETQYF	TGTGCCAGCAGCCCCCGGGACAAAAAAGAGACCCAGTACTTC	.	few	TRBV11-3	TRBJ2-5
CASSNGGDTEAFF	TGTGCCAGCTCGAACGGAGGGGACACTGAAGCTTTCTTT	.	.	TRBV7-2	TRBJ1-1
CASTPSGADEQYF	TGTGCCAGCACCCCTAGCGGGGCGGACGAGCAGTACTTC	TRBD2	many	TRBV6-2/TRBV6-3	TRBJ2-7
CASSSGTSGYNEQYF	TGTGCCAGCAGCTCCGGGACTAGCGGTTACAATGAGCAGTACTTC	TRBD2	.	TRBV7-9	TRBJ2-5
CASSLLPENTEAFF	TGTGCCAGCAGCTTACTCCCAGAGAACACTGAAGCTTTCTTT	.	.	TRBV7-2	TRBJ1-1
CASSQTRDRGSSGANVLTF	TGCGCCAGCAGCCAGACCCGGGACAGGGGATCCTCTGGGGCCAACGTCCTGACTTTC	TRBD1	many	TRBV4-3	TRBJ2-6
CSAPPSGGGALNEQFF	TGCAGTGCTCCCCCTTCGGGCGGGGGAGCTCTGAATGAGCAGTTCTTC	TRBD2	many	TRBV20-1	TRBJ2-1